The 2 T cell receptor beta chains in this list originate from one sample, sequenced in a study of blood T cells in healthy people across ages. Sample-barcoded 5' priming and a J-beta primer mix drove a second PCR of about 7 to 11 cycles. TCRdb re-called the 5' RACE reads through MiXCR, storing one row per CDR3 protein. The table has approximately 800,000 distinct CDR3 sequences, approximately 24% seen once. The data were also submitted as part of a second study, on T cells of mothers and their children.

Sequenced input: blood. The receptors stem from a boy aged 5-17 years in good health.

This clonotype was counted a few times. The chain links TRBV9 to TRBJ2-6; D is unresolved. Trimming removed 0 bases at V and 0 bases at J, with 10 bases between. Per germline, CDR1 SGDLS and CDR2 YYNGEE. The CDR3 loop spans 17 amino acids. The CDR3 bases are TGTGCCAGCAGCGTAGGAGCGAGGATCTCTGGGGCCAACGTCCTGACTTTC. The encoded protein is CASSVGARISGANVLTF. The full variable domain, in which reference TRBV9 and TRBJ2-6 provide the parts outside the CDR3, is DSGVTQTPKHLITATGQRVTLRCSPRSGDLSVYWYQQSLDQGLQFLIQYYNGEERAKGNILERFSAQQFPDLHSELNLSSLELGDSALYFCASSVGARISGANVLTFGAGSRLTVL.

The chain links TRBV12-3 or TRBV12-4 to TRBJ2-4; D is unresolved. This CDR3 contains 13 residues. Deletions cut 3 bases from V and 0 bases from J, with 3 bases between. The chain's CDR3 is CASSFAAKNIQYF. Written as DNA, the CDR3 is TGTGCCAGCAGTTTTGCAGCCAAAAACATTCAGTACTTC.